The 25 T cell receptor beta chains below come from one sample, sequenced in a study of T cell responses to AZD1222 COVID-19 vaccine. Sequenced by immunoSEQ multiplex PCR; TCRdb stores in-frame clones only, minus some. The sample consists of approximately 97,000 clones, roughly 86% of them appearing once. The sequencing used peripheral blood, collected on day 0 of AZD1222 vaccination. These receptors all come from an adult in good health.

The rearrangement links TRBV20-1 to TRBJ1-1, with a weak D call TRBD1 (5 bases). Looked up from germline, CDR1 is DFQATT and CDR2 is SNEGSKA (reference sequence). V shed 3 bases and J shed 2 bases, with 19 bases lying between them. The CDR3 contains 16 residues. CDR3 sequence reads: CSASSHGGGTNTEAFF. The CDR3 nucleotides are TGCAGTGCTAGTTCCCATGGGGGGGGGACCAACACTGAAGCTTTCTTT.

The chain links TRBV11-2 to TRBJ1-6, with D unresolved. The CDR3 sequence is 12 residues long. Germline CDR1 SGHAT, CDR2 FQNNGV. V was trimmed by 1 base and J by 14 bases, leaving 9 bases between them. The CDR3 loop reads CASSLVPSTLHF. CDR3 sequence (DNA): TGTGCCAGCAGCTTAGTGCCTTCCACCCTCCACTTT.

This clone was seen only a few times. The genes are TRBV15 and TRBJ2-1; D ambiguous. CDR1 and CDR2 (germline): LNHNV, YYDKDF (reference sequence). The CDR3 loop spans 13 amino acids. Trimming took off 0 bases at V and 7 bases at J, with 7 bases between the two ends. The CDR3 spells CATSRDRLNEQFF. CDR3 in DNA: TGTGCCACCAGCAGAGATCGGCTTAATGAGCAGTTCTTC.

The V and J genes are TRBV28 and TRBJ1-1, with a weak D call TRBD1 (6 bases). The germline gives CDR1 MDHEN, CDR2 SYDVKM. Deletions cut 5 bases from V and 3 bases from J, with 13 bases between. CDR3 size: 14 residues. The DNA of the CDR3 is TGTGCCAGCAGTCGAGGAGGGGGGGACACTGAAGCTTTCTTT. Protein: CASSRGGGDTEAFF.

This sequence joins TRBV3-1 (or the pseudogene TRBV3-2) and TRBJ2-5; 11 bases agree with TRBD1. The ends lost 5 bases at V and 5 bases at J; junction bases unmatched: 4. This CDR3 has 14 residues. Germline CDR1 LGHDT, CDR2 YNNKEL (reference sequence). The CDR3, as DNA: TGTGCCAGCAGCTCGGACAGGGGGCAGGAGACCCAGTACTTC. Translating it yields CASSSDRGQETQYF.

This chain links TRBV19 with TRBJ1-3, with D possibly TRBD1 on 6 matching bases. The CDR3 runs to 15 residues. Trimming shortened V by 3 bases and J by 2 bases, and 11 bases separated the two germline ends. CDR1 LNHDA and CDR2 SQIVND come from the germline V gene (reference sequence). The CDR3 DNA sequence: TGTGCCAGTAGTATCATGCAGGGGCCTGGAAACACCATATATTTT. This translates into CASSIMQGPGNTIYF. Full variable domain (outside the CDR3, taken from reference TRBV19 and TRBJ1-3): DGGITQSPKYLFRKEGQNVTLSCEQNLNHDAMYWYRQDPGQGLRLIYYSQIVNDFQKGDIAEGYSVSREKKESFPLTVTSAQKNPTAFYLCASSIMQGPGNTIYFGEGSWLTVV.

The genes are TRBV18 and TRBJ2-2; D unresolved. Germline CDR1 KGHSH, CDR2 LQKENI. V was shortened by 3 bases and J by 1 base, with 6 bases between the two germline ends. The length of the CDR3 is 14 residues. CDR3: CASSPFRNTGELFF. In nucleotides, the CDR3 is TGTGCCAGCTCACCCTTCAGGAACACCGGGGAGCTGTTTTTT.

This rearrangement joins TRBV21-1 to TRBJ1-5. TRBV21-1 is a pseudogene. The CDR3 is 18 amino acids. CDR3 in amino acids: CASSKAEPDGFSNQPQHF. CDR3 nucleotides: TGTGCCAGCAGCAAGGCTGAGCCGGACGGCTTTAGCAATCAGCCCCAGCATTTT.

This clone was counted a single time. The chain recombines TRBV7-2 with TRBJ2-3; D gene ambiguous. Trimming removed 4 bases from V and 2 bases from J, with 10 bases in between. The CDR3 runs 14 residues. Germline CDR1 is SGHTA and CDR2 is FQGNSA. The CDR3: CASSSGLNTDTQYF. CDR3 bases: TGTGCCAGCAGCTCTGGCCTAAACACAGATACGCAGTATTTT.

The chain has TRBV11-2 and TRBJ2-2; maybe TRBD2 (7 bases). V was cut by 4 bases and J by 5 bases, with 20 bases left in between. The CDR3 extends over 17 amino acids. The germline V gene encodes CDR1 SGHAT and CDR2 FQNNGV. The CDR3 coding sequence is TGTGCCAGCAGCTCTTGGCGGGGGCGAACTATAACCGGGGAGCTGTTTTTT. It encodes CASSSWRGRTITGELFF.

J is TRBJ2-2 and V is TRBV25-1; possibly TRBD1 for D (6 bases). The CDR3 sequence is 15 residues long. Trimming stripped 4 bases from V and 1 base from J, with 10 bases between. Germline lookup yields CDR1 MGHDK and CDR2 SYGVNS. The CDR3 region has the DNA TGTGCCAGCAGTGGGAGACAGGTGAACACCGGGGAGCTGTTTTTT. Translated, it gives CASSGRQVNTGELFF.

V and J are TRBV6-5 and TRBJ1-6, with 7 bases that match TRBD1. The CDR3 length is 15 residues. The germline CDR1 and CDR2 sequences are MNHEY and SVGAGI. After removal of 6 bases from V and 5 bases from J, the junction contained 7 bases not matched to a gene. The CDR3 region is CASSPTGTNNSPLHF. The CDR3 coding sequence is TGTGCCAGCAGCCCGACAGGGACCAATAATTCACCCCTCCACTTT.

V and J are TRBV7-9 and TRBJ1-5, with unresolved D. The germline CDR1 and CDR2 sequences are SEHNR and FQNEAQ (reference sequence). The CDR3 runs to 13 residues. V shed 2 bases and J shed 3 bases, with 5 bases lying between them. CDR3: CASSLYHNQPQHF. As DNA, the CDR3 is TGTGCCAGCAGCTTATATCACAATCAGCCCCAGCATTTT. The full variable domain, its missing parts supplied by reference TRBV7-9 and TRBJ1-5, is DTGVSQNPRHKITKRGQNVTFRCDPISEHNRLYWYRQTLGQGPEFLTYFQNEAQLEKSRLLSDRFSAERPKGSFSTLEIQRTEQGDSAMYLCASSLYHNQPQHFGDGTRLSIL.

This chain uses TRBV27 with TRBJ2-1; either TRBD1 or TRBD2 may supply D (6 bases each). The ends were cut back, 3 bases at V and 3 bases at J, with 12 bases in the middle. The germline gives CDR1 MNHEY, CDR2 SMNVEV (reference sequence). The CDR3 has 15 amino acids. CDR3 coding DNA: TGTGCCAGCAGTTTCCCGGGGGCTAGCTACAATGAGCAGTTCTTC. Translation: CASSFPGASYNEQFF.

The chain is built from TRBV19 and TRBJ1-3, with a tentative D call TRBD1 (6 bases). This CDR3 spans 14 amino acids. Germline CDR1 LNHDA, CDR2 SQIVND (reference sequence). V was pared by 6 bases and J by 4 bases, with 13 bases between. In DNA, the CDR3 is TGTGCCAGTAGGGTCAGGGGTAGCGGAAACACCATATATTTT. It translates to CASRVRGSGNTIYF.

The V call is TRBV12-5, the J call TRBJ2-3; D not certain. Trimming shortened V by 6 bases and J by 0 bases, and 10 bases separated the two germline ends. Germline CDR1 and CDR2: LGHNT and FRNRAP. This CDR3 comprises 14 residues. The CDR3 nucleotides read TGTGCTAGTGGCCTAGGGTTTAGCACAGATACGCAGTATTTT. This gives the protein CASGLGFSTDTQYF.

The chain employs TRBV15 and TRBJ1-2; 8 nucleotides match TRBD1. Germline V gene sequence: CDR1 LNHNV, CDR2 YYDKDF (reference sequence). The CDR3 is made up of 14 amino acids. The V and J ends lost 2 bases and 6 bases, in that order; junction bases with no gene match: 5. The CDR3 nucleotides are TGTGCCACCAGCAGATCGAACAGGGGGGATGGCTACACCTTC. Translation gives CATSRSNRGDGYTF.

CDR3 DNA: TGCAGTGCTAACAAACTCTACGAGCAGTACTTC. It codes for CSANKLYEQYF. The chain has TRBV20-1 and TRBJ2-7, with D uncertain. The CDR3 is 11 residues long. In germline, CDR1 is DFQATT, CDR2 SNEGSKA (reference sequence). V was shortened by 4 bases and J by 3 bases, with 7 bases between the two germline ends.

This chain connects TRBV4-3 to TRBJ1-2; no clear D. The CDR3 runs to 15 residues. The V end was cut by 2 bases, the J end by 2 bases, with 12 bases between. Germline V gene data show CDR1 as LGHNA and CDR2 as YSLEER. CDR3 DNA: TGCGCCAGCAGCCAACTTAGACGGCAGAACTATGGCTACACCTTC. It translates to CASSQLRRQNYGYTF.

The V call is TRBV4-3, the J call TRBJ2-7; tentative D call: TRBD1 (6 bases). CDR3 length: 14 amino acids. V was shortened by 1 base and J by 3 bases, with 10 bases between the two germline ends. CDR1 is LGHNA and CDR2 is YSLEER in the germline V gene. The CDR3 DNA sequence: TGCGCCAGCAGCCAAGCCCAGGGGTACTACGAGCAGTACTTC. Encoded protein: CASSQAQGYYEQYF.

This rearrangement joins TRBV10-3 to TRBJ2-7; no clear D gene. The CDR3 extends over 14 amino acids. V was pared by 0 bases and J by 2 bases, with 8 bases between. CDR1 is ENHRY, CDR2 SYGVKD, per germline. CDR3 bases: TGTGCCATCAGTGAGTCTGGGGTAACCTACGAGCAGTACTTC. This codes for CAISESGVTYEQYF.

This clone was observed a single time. The chain carries TRBV3-1 (or the pseudogene TRBV3-2) and TRBJ1-1; D unresolved. Germline assignment: CDR1 LGHDT and CDR2 YNNKEL (reference sequence). The V gene lost 0 bases and the J gene lost 1 base, with 6 bases spanning the gap. The CDR3 totals 14 residues. CDR3 region: CASSQDLKNTEAFF. The DNA of the CDR3 is TGTGCCAGCAGCCAAGATTTGAAGAACACTGAAGCTTTCTTT.

This chain connects TRBV27 to TRBJ2-3, with TRBD1 matching over 8 bases. Trimming cost V 7 bases and J 0 bases; bases outside gene matches: 6. This CDR3 spans 15 amino acids. Germline V CDR1 and CDR2: MNHEY, SMNVEV (reference sequence). As DNA, the CDR3 is TGTGCCAGCACGAGGACAGGGCTAAGCACAGATACGCAGTATTTT. Translation: CASTRTGLSTDTQYF.

V is TRBV19 and J is TRBJ2-5, with D uncertain. In germline, CDR1 is LNHDA, CDR2 SQIVND (reference sequence). The CDR3 consists of 11 residues. Trimming stripped 3 bases from V and 1 base from J, with 0 bases between. The CDR3 DNA reads as TGTGCCAGTAGTATCCAAGAGACCCAGTACTTC. Amino acid sequence: CASSIQETQYF.

V is TRBV24-1 and J is TRBJ1-1; weak D call: TRBD1 (6 bases). The ends were cut back, 0 bases at V and 1 base at J, with 14 bases in the middle. The CDR3 covers 17 residues. CDR1 KGHDR and CDR2 SFDVKD come from the germline V gene. The CDR3 protein is CATSDLPEGQANTEAFF. For the CDR3, the DNA is TGTGCCACCAGTGATTTGCCCGAGGGACAAGCGAACACTGAAGCTTTCTTT.